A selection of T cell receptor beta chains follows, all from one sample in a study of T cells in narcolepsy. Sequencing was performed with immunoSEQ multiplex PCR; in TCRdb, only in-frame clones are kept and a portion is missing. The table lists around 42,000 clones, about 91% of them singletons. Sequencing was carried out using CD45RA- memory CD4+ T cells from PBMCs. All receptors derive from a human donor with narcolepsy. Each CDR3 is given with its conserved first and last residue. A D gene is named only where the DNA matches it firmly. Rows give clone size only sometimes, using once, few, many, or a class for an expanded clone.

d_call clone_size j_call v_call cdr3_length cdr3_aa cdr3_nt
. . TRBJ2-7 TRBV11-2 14 CASSRSVGPYEQYF TGTGCCAGCAGCCGCTCTGTGGGGCCCTACGAGCAGTACTTC
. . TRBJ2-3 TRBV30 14 CAWANRAGTDTQYF TGTGCCTGGGCTAACCGAGCGGGCACAGATACGCAGTATTTT
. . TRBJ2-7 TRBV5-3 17 CARSPRPRTRSRNEQYF TGTGCCAGAAGCCCCCGCCCCCGGACTCGCAGTAGGAACGAGCAGTACTTC
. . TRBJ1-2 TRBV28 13 CASSLGGHYGYTF TGTGCCAGCAGCCTAGGGGGGCACTATGGCTACACCTTC
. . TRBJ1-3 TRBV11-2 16 CASSLDIRASGNTIYF TGTGCCAGCAGCTTAGATATTAGGGCCTCTGGAAACACCATATATTTT
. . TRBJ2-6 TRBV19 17 CASSNGRQRTGANVLTF TGTGCCAGTAGTAACGGGAGACAAAGAACTGGGGCCAACGTCCTGACTTTC
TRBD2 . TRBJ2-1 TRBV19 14 CASSGLAGGNEQFF TGTGCCAGTAGCGGCCTAGCGGGAGGCAATGAGCAGTTCTTC
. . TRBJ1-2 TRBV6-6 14 CASSYSGSLAGYTF TGTGCCAGCAGTTACTCGGGCAGCCTCGCTGGCTACACCTTC
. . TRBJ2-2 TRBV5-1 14 CASSLAGVTGELFF TGCGCCAGCAGCTTGGCCGGGGTTACCGGGGAGCTGTTTTTT
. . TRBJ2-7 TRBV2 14 CASSANFQTYEQYF TGTGCCAGCAGCGCCAATTTTCAAACCTACGAGCAGTACTTC
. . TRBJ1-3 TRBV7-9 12 CALGAPGNTIYF TGTGCCCTCGGGGCGCCTGGAAACACCATATATTTT
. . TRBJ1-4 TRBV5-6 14 CASSSLSTVSKLFF TGTGCCAGCAGCTCCCTCTCGACAGTCTCTAAGCTGTTTTTT
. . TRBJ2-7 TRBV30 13 CAWDGAGSYEQYF TGTGCCTGGGACGGCGCGGGCTCCTACGAGCAGTACTTC
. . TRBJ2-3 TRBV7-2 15 CASRGRGLSTDTQYF TGTGCCAGCAGGGGACGGGGACTTAGCACAGATACGCAGTATTTT
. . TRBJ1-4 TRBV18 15 CASSPPQVENEKLFF TGTGCCAGTTCACCACCCCAGGTAGAGAATGAAAAACTGTTTTTT
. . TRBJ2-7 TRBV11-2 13 CASSFGTAYEQYF TGTGCCAGCAGCTTTGGAACAGCCTACGAGCAGTACTTC
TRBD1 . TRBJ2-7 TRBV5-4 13 CASSPGTAYEQYF TGTGCCAGCAGCCCCGGGACAGCATACGAGCAGTACTTC
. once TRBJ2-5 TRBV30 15 CAWSLKTGDQETQYF TGTGCCTGGAGTCTGAAGACGGGGGACCAAGAGACCCAGTACTTC
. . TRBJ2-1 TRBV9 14 CASSVGDLYNEQFF TGTGCCAGCAGCGTAGGGGACTTGTACAATGAGCAGTTCTTC
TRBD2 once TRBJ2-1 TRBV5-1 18 CASSLYSGRESSYNEQFF TGCGCCAGCAGCTTGTATAGCGGGAGGGAGTCGTCCTACAATGAGCAGTTCTTC
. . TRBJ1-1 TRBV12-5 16 CASGLVLGQGGTEAFF TGTGCTAGTGGTTTGGTACTGGGCCAGGGAGGCACTGAAGCTTTCTTT
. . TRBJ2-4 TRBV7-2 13 CASSSGGQYIQYF TGTGCCAGCAGCTCCGGGGGACAGTACATTCAGTACTTC
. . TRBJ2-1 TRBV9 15 CASSVFPFQGNEQFF TGTGCCAGCAGCGTATTCCCCTTCCAGGGGAATGAGCAGTTCTTC
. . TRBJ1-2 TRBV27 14 CASSSSGHPYGYTF TGTGCCAGCAGTTCCTCGGGACACCCCTATGGCTACACCTTC
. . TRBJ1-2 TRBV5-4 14 CASTLGQEPYGYTF TGTGCCAGCACCCTCGGGCAGGAACCCTATGGCTACACCTTC
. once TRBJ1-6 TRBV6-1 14 CASSVARADSPLHF TGTGCCAGCAGTGTGGCCAGGGCTGATTCACCCCTCCACTTT
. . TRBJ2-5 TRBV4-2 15 CASSPEGGRTETQYF TGTGCCAGCAGTCCGGAGGGGGGGCGCACTGAGACCCAGTACTTC
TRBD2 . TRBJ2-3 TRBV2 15 CASRLAESYGDTQYF TGTGCCAGCCGACTAGCGGAGTCCTACGGAGATACGCAGTATTTT
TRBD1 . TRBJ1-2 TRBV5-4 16 CASSSGTGGVYYGYTF TGTGCCAGCAGCTCCGGGACAGGGGGCGTTTACTATGGCTACACCTTC
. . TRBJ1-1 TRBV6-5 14 CASSYYGTLTEAFF TGTGCCAGCAGTTACTACGGGACACTAACTGAAGCTTTCTTT
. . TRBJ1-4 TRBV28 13 CASTGALNEKLFF TGTGCCAGCACGGGGGCCCTTAATGAAAAACTGTTTTTT
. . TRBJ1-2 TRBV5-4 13 CASSLDWEDGYTF TGTGCCAGCAGCTTGGACTGGGAGGATGGCTACACCTTC
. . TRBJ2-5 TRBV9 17 CASSVATQGGDQETQYF TGTGCCAGCAGCGTAGCGACACAGGGAGGGGACCAAGAGACCCAGTACTTC
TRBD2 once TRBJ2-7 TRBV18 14 CASSPQRDYYEQYF TGTGCCAGCTCACCACAGCGGGATTACTACGAGCAGTACTTC
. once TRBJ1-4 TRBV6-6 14 CASRPQRTNEKLFF TGTGCCAGCAGGCCACAGAGAACTAATGAAAAACTGTTTTTT
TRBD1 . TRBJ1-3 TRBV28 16 CASSLNVQGRGNTIYF TGTGCCAGCAGTTTAAACGTACAGGGGCGGGGAAACACCATATATTTT
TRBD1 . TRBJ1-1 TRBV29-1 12 CSVTGGSGEAFF TGCAGCGTTACAGGGGGCAGTGGTGAAGCTTTCTTT
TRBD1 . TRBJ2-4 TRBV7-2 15 CASSSYRTGENIQYF TGTGCCAGCAGCTCTTATAGGACAGGGGAAAACATTCAGTACTTC
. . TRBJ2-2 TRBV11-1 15 CASSKTGPNTGELFF TGTGCCAGCAGCAAGACAGGACCGAACACCGGGGAGCTGTTTTTT